This T cell receptor beta chain was captured by sequencing in a study of T cells in Graves' hyperthyroidism and ophthalmopathy. This clonotype was picked up a small number of times. Its antigen remains unknown. Researchers took RNA transcripts and amplified the TCR beta CDR3 regions from them. The HTBI primer set drove a first-round RT-PCR of the TCR CDR3. TCRdb reprocessed the multiplex PCR reads via MiXCR and lists one record per CDR3 protein. The data hold hundreds of thousands of distinct CDR3 sequences, with nearly 45% observed a single time. Uncontrolled infection, other autoimmune disease, pregnancy or lactation disqualified patients from enrolment. The V end was cut by 10 bases, the J end by 2 bases, with 26 bases between. Looked up from germline, CDR1 is MNHNY and CDR2 is SVGAGI (reference sequence). The CDR3 sequence is 17 residues long. General study points: The model's output predicted ophthalmopathy at a median of around 6.9 months prior to onset. In the analysis, a 13 V-J model separated ophthalmopathy from stable hyperthyroidism.

The rearrangement joins TRBV6-6 to TRBJ2-5; tentatively, D is TRBD1 or TRBD2 (5 bases each). The sample consisted of peripheral blood or thyroid tissue (not recorded which). The TCR was taken from an adult man with Graves' disease, either hyperthyroidism or ophthalmopathy (not recorded which). CDR3 nucleotide sequence: TGTGCCACCAACTCTTGGGGGAACAAAGTCGAACAAGAGACCCAGTACTTC. It is translated as CATNSWGNKVEQETQYF.